The 32 T cell receptor beta chains below come from one sample, sequenced in a study of vaccination and CD4 T cells after COVID-19. Cultured CD4+ T cells had their DNA profiled by the Oncomine TCR Beta short-read assay. TCRdb ran MiXCR on the PCR reads and lists one entry per CDR3 protein. The table lists about 11,000 distinct CDR3 sequences, around 60% of them singletons. The sample's treatment: approximately nine-day PBMC culture with coronavirus spike peptide pools or control peptides (ViraFEST assay). These receptors have no identified antigens. The sample taken for sequencing was CD4+ T cells from blood, cultured in vitro. The source of these receptors is a human donor who had recovered from COVID-19.

This clonotype was counted only a few times. This sequence joins TRBV7-2 and TRBJ1-1; D may be TRBD1 (5 bases). With 5 bases removed from V and 4 bases from J, the gap between germline ends came to 17 bases. Looked up from germline, CDR1 is SGHTA and CDR2 is FQGNSA. The CDR3 has 15 amino acids. The CDR3 here is CASSPRRGVGTEAFF. CDR3 DNA sequence: TGTGCCAGCAGCCCCAGGAGAGGGGTAGGCACTGAAGCTTTCTTT.

In its sample, this clonotype was seen once. V is TRBV20-1 and J is TRBJ2-1; a weak D match, TRBD2 (6 bases). Germline CDR1 and CDR2: DFQATT and SNEGSKA (reference sequence). Trimming left V 4 bases short and J 0 bases short, with 13 bases between. The CDR3 loop spans 15 amino acids. The DNA of the CDR3 is TGCAGTGCTACCGGTCACGGGAGCTCCTACAATGAGCAGTTCTTC. Translated, it gives CSATGHGSSYNEQFF.

CDR3 sequence reads: CASSLVAGTGGASNEQFF. The CDR3 DNA reads TGTGCCAGCAGCTTAGTGGCCGGGACAGGGGGCGCTTCCAATGAGCAGTTCTTC. The V and J genes are TRBV7-2 and TRBJ2-1, with 12 nucleotides matching TRBD1. The CDR3 is made up of 18 amino acids. Germline lookup yields CDR1 SGHTA and CDR2 FQGNSA. V lost 1 base and J lost 6; bases outside the gene matches: 10.

This clonotype was detected once. As DNA, the CDR3 is TGTGCCAGCAGTTACCAAGATACGCAGTATTTT. This gives the protein CASSYQDTQYF. V and J are TRBV6-5 and TRBJ2-3; D is ambiguous. Deletions cut 2 bases from V and 5 bases from J, with 2 bases between. The length of the CDR3 is 11 residues. From germline, CDR1 is MNHEY and CDR2 SVGAGI.

The chain joins TRBV7-9 to TRBJ1-2, with a tentative D call TRBD1 (5 bases). Germline V gene sequence: CDR1 SEHNR, CDR2 FQNEAQ (reference sequence). V was trimmed by 3 bases and J by 2 bases, leaving 13 bases between them. The CDR3 has 15 amino acids. Written as DNA, the CDR3 is TGTGCCAGCAGCTTGGCAGGGACCCAGAACTATGGCTACACCTTC. Translated, it gives CASSLAGTQNYGYTF. The full variable domain, with the rest looked up from reference TRBV7-9 and TRBJ1-2, is DTGVSQNPRHKITKRGQNVTFRCDPISEHNRLYWYRQTLGQGPEFLTYFQNEAQLEKSRLLSDRFSAERPKGSFSTLEIQRTEQGDSAMYLCASSLAGTQNYGYTFGSGTRLTVV.

The V gene is TRBV7-3, the J gene TRBJ2-2, with 10 bases matching TRBD2. This CDR3 is 15 amino acids long. V trimming: 5 bases; J trimming: 4 bases; junction bases outside the gene matches: 4. Germline V gives CDR1 SGHTA, CDR2 FQGTGA. The CDR3 loop is CASSRLAGLTGELFF. CDR3 nucleotides: TGTGCCAGCAGCCGACTAGCGGGCCTCACCGGGGAGCTGTTTTTT.

This sequence joins TRBV5-1 and TRBJ1-1; maybe TRBD1 (5 bases). The ends were cut back, 3 bases at V and 1 base at J, with 19 bases in the middle. Germline-derived CDR1 and CDR2 are SGHRS and YFSETQ. The CDR3 has 17 amino acids. The CDR3 coding sequence is TGCGCCAGCAGCTCTAGCCCGGGGGGAGGGAAGAACACTGAAGCTTTCTTT. Translation: CASSSSPGGGKNTEAFF.

This clonotype was seen a handful of times. The chain employs TRBV7-9 and TRBJ1-1; maybe TRBD1 (6 bases). CDR1 is SEHNR and CDR2 is FQNEAQ in the germline V gene (reference sequence). The length of the CDR3 is 14 residues. V dropped 3 bases and J dropped 2 bases, with 10 bases sitting between them. The CDR3 bases are TGTGCCAGCAGCTTTAGGACAGTTAACACTGAAGCTTTCTTT. This sequence encodes CASSFRTVNTEAFF.

CDR3 loop: CASSFWTGVAAEAFF. CDR3 DNA: TGTGCCAGCAGTTTTTGGACAGGGGTCGCGGCGGAAGCTTTCTTT. V is TRBV6-2 or TRBV6-3 and J is TRBJ1-1; 9 bases are a match to TRBD1. V lost 4 bases and J lost 8; bases outside the gene matches: 11. This CDR3 is 15 amino acids long. Germline CDR1 and CDR2: MNHEY and SVGEGT.

The chain joins TRBV5-4 to TRBJ2-7; D call uncertain. Germline CDR1 SGHNT, CDR2 YYREEE (reference sequence). The CDR3 covers 12 residues. Trimming took 0 bases from V and 3 from J, leaving 4 bases between them. The CDR3 DNA is TGTGCCAGCAGCTTGGACCGCTACGAGCAGTACTTC. Its protein product is CASSLDRYEQYF.

This sequence joins TRBV20-1 and TRBJ2-5; 9 bases agree with TRBD1. The CDR3 extends over 15 amino acids. J lost 3 bases, V lost 8 bases, and 13 bases had no gene match. CDR1 is DFQATT, CDR2 SNEGSKA, per germline (reference sequence). CDR3 coding DNA: TGCAGTAAAAACCCGATCCGGACAGGGGAAGAGACCCAGTACTTC. It yields the protein CSKNPIRTGEETQYF.

This clonotype was counted only a few times. The chain uses TRBV4-1 and TRBJ1-2; TRBD1 aligns across 9 bases. CDR1 is MGHRA and CDR2 is YSYEKL in the germline V gene. The CDR3 is 15 residues long. With 3 bases clipped from V and 2 bases from J, the junction kept 4 bases outside the gene matches. CDR3 amino acids: CASSHTDRGNYGYTF. Written as DNA, the CDR3 is TGCGCCAGCAGCCACACGGACAGGGGAAACTATGGCTACACCTTC.

This CDR3 is CASSFISNQPQHF. The CDR3 DNA reads as TGTGCCAGCAGCTTCATAAGCAATCAGCCCCAGCATTTT. The chain employs TRBV7-2 and TRBJ1-5; the D is unclear. Germline CDR1 reads SGHTA; CDR2 reads FQGNSA. This CDR3 has 13 residues. The germline V and J ends were trimmed by 3 bases and 1 base, with 4 bases remaining between them.

The chain has TRBV6-2 or TRBV6-3 and TRBJ1-1, with D possibly TRBD1 on 5 matching bases. V lost 6 bases, J lost 0 bases, and 8 bases lay in between. This CDR3 has 13 amino acids. The germline V gene has CDR1 MNHEY and CDR2 SVGEGT. CDR3 sequence reads: CASRLRVNTEAFF. The CDR3 DNA reads as TGTGCCAGCAGGCTCAGGGTGAACACTGAAGCTTTCTTT.

The chain couples TRBV20-1 to TRBJ1-2; maybe TRBD1 (5 bases). Germline V CDR1 and CDR2: DFQATT, SNEGSKA (reference sequence). The V gene lost 0 bases and the J gene lost 2 bases, with 16 bases spanning the gap. The CDR3 loop spans 16 amino acids. CDR3 region: CSARDVQEGFNYGYTF. CDR3 in DNA: TGCAGTGCTAGAGATGTACAGGAGGGCTTCAACTATGGCTACACCTTC.

The chain employs TRBV21-1 and TRBJ2-3; TRBD2 was called by the table and not checked on the DNA. TRBV21-1 represents a pseudogene. The CDR3 sequence is 16 residues long. The CDR3 here is CASPTPSGGITDTQYF. CDR3 nucleotide sequence: TGTGCCAGTCCCACCCCCAGCGGGGGAATCACAGATACGCAGTATTTT.

The V call is TRBV27, the J call TRBJ2-7; the match to TRBD2 covers 13 bases. The CDR3 has 15 residues. Germline V gene data show CDR1 as MNHEY and CDR2 as SMNVEV (reference sequence). Trimming removed 5 bases from V and 4 bases from J; junction bases left unmatched: 5. CDR3 in amino acids: CASSPRTSGSYEQYF. CDR3 nucleotide sequence: TGTGCCAGCAGTCCGAGGACTAGCGGGAGTTACGAGCAGTACTTC.

This chain joins TRBV20-1 and TRBJ2-3; D is possibly TRBD1 or TRBD2 (5 bases each). The germline V gene has CDR1 DFQATT and CDR2 SNEGSKA (reference sequence). V shed 6 bases and J shed 4 bases, with 14 bases lying between them. The CDR3 extends over 13 amino acids. CDR3 residues: CSAPGAGPDTQYF. The CDR3 DNA follows: TGCAGTGCCCCCGGGGCCGGTCCAGATACGCAGTATTTT.

The gene calls are TRBV4-1 and TRBJ1-2; D is possibly TRBD1 (6 bases). Germline V gives CDR1 MGHRA, CDR2 YSYEKL. Trimming shortened V by 1 base and J by 4 bases, and 16 bases separated the two germline ends. The CDR3 sequence is 16 residues long. The CDR3 is CASSQALEGHRYGYTF. The DNA of the CDR3 is TGCGCCAGCAGCCAAGCCCTGGAGGGACACCGCTATGGCTACACCTTC.

The DNA for the CDR3 is TGTGCCAGCAGCCGAGGGTTTGGACAGGGGAGAGACTATGGCTACACCTTC. Amino acids: CASSRGFGQGRDYGYTF. The rearrangement joins TRBV7-9 to TRBJ1-2; 9 nucleotides agree with TRBD1. V was pared by 5 bases and J by 3 bases, with 13 bases of the junction left unmatched. The CDR3 is 17 residues long. Germline loops: CDR1 SEHNR, CDR2 FQNEAQ (reference sequence).

This chain uses TRBV7-9 with TRBJ1-2; TRBD1 matches 7 bases. Germline V gives CDR1 SEHNR, CDR2 FQNEAQ (reference sequence). The CDR3 contains 15 residues. Trimming removed 7 bases from V and 2 bases from J; junction bases left unmatched: 10. CDR3 region: CASNSPEGGNYGYTF. DNA for the CDR3: TGTGCCAGCAACTCCCCGGAAGGGGGCAACTATGGCTACACCTTC.

The count of this clonotype is one. The chain couples TRBV11-1 to TRBJ2-1; D remains ambiguous. V lost 1 base, J lost 5 bases, and 12 bases lay in between. CDR3 size: 15 residues. Per the germline V gene, CDR1 is SGHAT and CDR2 is FQDESV (reference sequence). CDR3 nucleotide sequence: TGTGCCAGCAGCTTAGGCCCTGACTGGCACAATGAGCAGTTCTTC. Protein: CASSLGPDWHNEQFF.

This rearrangement joins TRBV11-3 to TRBJ2-1; D is unclear. The CDR3 runs 11 residues. Germline V lookup: CDR1 SGHNT, CDR2 YENEEA. V lost 5 bases to trimming and J lost 8 bases, with 7 bases between them. The CDR3 DNA reads as TGTGCCAGCAGCCAGTTCTATGAGCAGTTCTTC. Translation: CASSQFYEQFF. The complete variable domain, with remaining parts taken from reference TRBV11-3 and TRBJ2-1, reads EAGVVQSPRYKIIEKKQPVAFWCNPISGHNTLYWYLQNLGQGPELLIRYENEEAVDDSQLPKDRFSAERLKGVDSTLKIQPAELGDSAVYLCASSQFYEQFFGPGTRLTVL.

Sample share makes this clonotype large. V and J are TRBV7-9 and TRBJ1-2, with D possibly TRBD1 on 6 matching bases. V lost 1 base and J lost 6, with 9 bases in between. From germline, CDR1 is SEHNR and CDR2 FQNEAQ (reference sequence). CDR3 length: 13 amino acids. CDR3 sequence (DNA): TGTGCCAGCAGCTTAGAACAGGGTCATGGCTACACCTTC. It specifies CASSLEQGHGYTF. The full variable domain, rest sourced from reference TRBV7-9 and TRBJ1-2, is DTGVSQNPRHKITKRGQNVTFRCDPISEHNRLYWYRQTLGQGPEFLTYFQNEAQLEKSRLLSDRFSAERPKGSFSTLEIQRTEQGDSAMYLCASSLEQGHGYTFGSGTRLTVV.

This rearrangement joins TRBV20-1 to TRBJ2-5; D remains unclear. The V end was cut by 2 bases, the J end by 3 bases, with 1 base between. The CDR3 is 10 residues long. CDR1 is DFQATT and CDR2 is SNEGSKA in the germline V gene (reference sequence). The CDR3 coding sequence is TGCAGTGCTAGAAAAGAGACCCAGTACTTC. Translated: CSARKETQYF.

V and J are TRBV28 and TRBJ1-5, with D tentatively TRBD1 (5 bases). CDR3 size: 16 residues. Germline loops: CDR1 MDHEN, CDR2 SYDVKM. Trimming took off 2 bases at V and 0 bases at J, with 11 bases between the two ends. The CDR3 DNA is TGTGCCAGCAGTTTACACACAGGATTTAGCAATCAGCCCCAGCATTTT. Protein product: CASSLHTGFSNQPQHF.

This clonotype turned up a few times. The chain carries TRBV6-4 and TRBJ1-1; possible D gene TRBD1, 5 bases. Looked up from germline, CDR1 is MRHNA and CDR2 is SNTAGT. This CDR3 has 14 residues. Trimming shortened V by 5 bases and J by 1 base, and 11 bases separated the two germline ends. This CDR3 is CASSPEGSNTEAFF. The CDR3 coding sequence is TGTGCCAGCAGTCCGGAGGGGTCGAACACTGAAGCTTTCTTT.

The CDR3 here is CASSHRDPGRSGYTF. CDR3 nucleotides: TGTGCCAGCAGCCACCGGGATCCCGGGCGGAGCGGCTACACCTTC. This chain joins TRBV7-9 and TRBJ1-2; D gene uncertain. Germline CDR1 and CDR2: SEHNR and FQNEAQ (reference sequence). Deletions cut 5 bases from V and 8 bases from J, with 21 bases between. The CDR3 has 15 residues.

The rearrangement links TRBV15 to TRBJ1-3; D uncertain. The CDR3 runs to 15 residues. CDR1 is LNHNV and CDR2 is YYDKDF in the germline V gene (reference sequence). V was trimmed by 0 bases and J by 3 bases, leaving 9 bases between them. The CDR3 DNA reads as TGTGCCACCAGCAGAGATCGCAGTAGTGGAAACACCATATATTTT. Translating it yields CATSRDRSSGNTIYF.

This clonotype was found a few times. This chain joins TRBV5-1 and TRBJ2-1; D assignment may be TRBD1 or TRBD2 (5 bases each). The CDR3 has 16 amino acids. The germline V and J ends were trimmed by 5 bases and 0 bases, with 15 bases remaining between them. Germline V CDR1 and CDR2: SGHRS, YFSETQ. Here the CDR3 DNA reads TGCGCCAGCAGACCCGGGACCCACGACTCCTACAATGAGCAGTTCTTC. Its translation is CASRPGTHDSYNEQFF.

In DNA, the CDR3 is TGTGCCAGCAGACAAGGCAACAGGGGAGGATGGTTCACCGGGGAGCTGTTTTTT. Residues: CASRQGNRGGWFTGELFF. The gene calls are TRBV7-2 and TRBJ2-2; weak D call: TRBD1 (7 bases). CDR1 is SGHTA and CDR2 is FQGNSA in the germline V gene. CDR3 size: 18 residues. V lost 6 bases, J lost 4 bases, and 24 bases lay in between.

This chain links TRBV7-2 with TRBJ2-1, with 12 bases matching TRBD2. The CDR3 has 17 residues. With 4 bases clipped from V and 10 bases from J, the junction kept 14 bases outside the gene matches. Looked up from germline, CDR1 is SGHTA and CDR2 is FQGNSA. CDR3 amino acids: CASSSNGASGRANEQFF. DNA for the CDR3: TGTGCCAGCAGCTCTAACGGGGCTAGCGGGAGGGCCAACGAGCAGTTCTTC.